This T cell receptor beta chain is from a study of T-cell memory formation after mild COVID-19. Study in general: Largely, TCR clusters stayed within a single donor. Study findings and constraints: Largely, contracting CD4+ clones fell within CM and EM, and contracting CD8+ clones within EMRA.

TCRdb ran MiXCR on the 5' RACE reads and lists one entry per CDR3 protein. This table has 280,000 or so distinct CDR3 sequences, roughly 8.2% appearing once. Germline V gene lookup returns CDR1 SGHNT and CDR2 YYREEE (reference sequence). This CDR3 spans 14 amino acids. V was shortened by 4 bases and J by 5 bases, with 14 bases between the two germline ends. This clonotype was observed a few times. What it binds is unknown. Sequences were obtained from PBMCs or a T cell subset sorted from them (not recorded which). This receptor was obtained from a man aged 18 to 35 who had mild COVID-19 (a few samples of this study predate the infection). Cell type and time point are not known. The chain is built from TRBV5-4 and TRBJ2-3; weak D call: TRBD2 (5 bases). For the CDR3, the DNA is TGTGCCAGCAGCGGGGAGTGGGGAAAAGATACGCAGTATTTT. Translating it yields CASSGEWGKDTQYF.